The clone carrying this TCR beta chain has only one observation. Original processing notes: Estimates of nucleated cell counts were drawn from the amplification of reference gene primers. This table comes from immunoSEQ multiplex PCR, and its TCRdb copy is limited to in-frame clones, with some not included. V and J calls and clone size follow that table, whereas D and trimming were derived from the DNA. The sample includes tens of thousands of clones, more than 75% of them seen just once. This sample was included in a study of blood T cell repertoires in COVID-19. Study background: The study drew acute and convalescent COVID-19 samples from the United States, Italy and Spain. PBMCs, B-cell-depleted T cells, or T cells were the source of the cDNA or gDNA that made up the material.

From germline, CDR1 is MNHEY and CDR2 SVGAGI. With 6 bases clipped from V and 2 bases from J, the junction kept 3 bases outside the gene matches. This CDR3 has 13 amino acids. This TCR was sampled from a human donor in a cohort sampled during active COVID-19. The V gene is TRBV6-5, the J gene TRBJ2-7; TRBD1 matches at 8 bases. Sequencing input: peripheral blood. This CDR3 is CASSIQGAYEQYF. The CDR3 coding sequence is TGTGCCAGCAGCATACAGGGGGCCTACGAGCAGTACTTC.